The next 26 T cell receptor beta chains were all read from a single sample in a study of T-cell reconstitution after alpha-beta-depleted transplantation in children. TCRbeta library preparation incorporated unique molecular identifiers. A single record per CDR3 protein comes from TCRdb applying MiXCR to the PCR reads. The sample has under 400,000 distinct CDR3 sequences, approximately 23% seen once; the top ten hold over 9.5%. The sample was PBMCs, mostly from graft donor cells, taken 180 days after TCRalphabeta/CD19-depleted stem cell transplant. The receptors were sampled from a male patient under 18 who had a stem cell transplant for acute lymphoblastic leukemia, so the T cells may come from the graft donor.

The chain joins TRBV7-9 to TRBJ2-5; tentatively, D is TRBD2 (5 bases). Trimming pared 4 bases from V and 2 bases from J, leaving 11 bases between. Germline V gives CDR1 SEHNR, CDR2 FQNEAQ (reference sequence). CDR3 length: 14 residues. Here the CDR3 reads CASSYIGGQETQYF. The CDR3 nucleotides are TGTGCCAGCAGCTATATAGGAGGTCAAGAGACCCAGTACTTC.

This clonotype was counted only a few times. V gene TRBV6-4 combines with J gene TRBJ2-3, with 7 positions matching TRBD2. This CDR3 has 15 residues. Germline assignment: CDR1 MRHNA and CDR2 SNTAGT. With 6 bases clipped from V and 4 bases from J, the junction kept 10 bases outside the gene matches. The CDR3 sequence: CASRGEGATSDTQYF. The CDR3, as DNA: TGTGCCAGCAGAGGGGAGGGAGCCACTTCAGATACGCAGTATTTT.

The chain has TRBV6-2 or TRBV6-3 and TRBJ2-3; no clear D. Germline CDR1 is MNHEY and CDR2 is SVGEGT. Trimming pared 7 bases from V and 10 bases from J, leaving 12 bases between. This CDR3 spans 11 amino acids. CDR3 DNA sequence: TGTGCCAGCACCCAAGCGACGGCGCAGTATTTT. Amino acid sequence: CASTQATAQYF.

At least ten counts were recorded for this clonotype. V and J are TRBV4-1 and TRBJ2-3; TRBD2 matches 9 bases. This CDR3 contains 17 residues. Trimming at V came to 0 bases and at J to 3 bases, leaving 7 bases not matched to a gene. Germline CDR1 is MGHRA and CDR2 is YSYEKL. The CDR3 DNA sequence: TGCGCCAGCAGCCAAGAAATTGGACTAGCGATAACAGATACGCAGTATTTT. Translating it yields CASSQEIGLAITDTQYF.

This clonotype was counted only a few times. The chain joins TRBV7-9 to TRBJ2-3; possible D gene TRBD1, 5 bases. The V end lost 5 bases, the J end lost 2 bases, and 17 bases lay between the germline ends. Germline values: CDR1 SEHNR, CDR2 FQNEAQ (reference sequence). The CDR3 loop spans 16 amino acids. The CDR3 reads CASSPQDTYPTDTQYF. CDR3 DNA sequence: TGTGCCAGCAGCCCTCAGGACACCTACCCCACAGATACGCAGTATTTT. The full variable domain, completed using reference TRBV7-9 and TRBJ2-3, is DTGVSQNPRHKITKRGQNVTFRCDPISEHNRLYWYRQTLGQGPEFLTYFQNEAQLEKSRLLSDRFSAERPKGSFSTLEIQRTEQGDSAMYLCASSPQDTYPTDTQYFGPGTRLTVL.

The V gene is TRBV20-1, the J gene TRBJ2-7, with 7 bases matching TRBD1. The CDR3 has 12 amino acids. Trimming at V came to 6 bases and at J to 2 bases, leaving 4 bases not matched to a gene. Germline V gene data show CDR1 as DFQATT and CDR2 as SNEGSKA (reference sequence). The CDR3 DNA follows: TGCAGTGCCCTGGGACAGCCCTACGAGCAGTACTTC. This translates into CSALGQPYEQYF.

This clonotype occurred a few times. The chain couples TRBV20-1 to TRBJ2-2; D call uncertain. V was trimmed by 1 base and J by 1 base, leaving 7 bases between them. The germline V gene has CDR1 DFQATT and CDR2 SNEGSKA (reference sequence). The CDR3 contains 14 residues. In nucleotides, the CDR3 is TGCAGTGCTAGAGGGGTCCAGAACACCGGGGAGCTGTTTTTT. Encoded protein: CSARGVQNTGELFF.

The chain's CDR3 is CASSLSKGREAFF. In DNA form, the CDR3 reads TGTGCCAGCAGCTTATCAAAGGGGAGGGAAGCTTTCTTT. V usage is TRBV7-9 and J usage is TRBJ1-1, with D possibly TRBD1 on 5 matching bases. The length of the CDR3 is 13 residues. Trimming removed 2 bases at V and 8 bases at J, with 12 bases between. Per germline, CDR1 SEHNR and CDR2 FQNEAQ (reference sequence).

The V gene is TRBV5-1, the J gene TRBJ2-1; perhaps TRBD2 as D (6 bases). CDR3 length: 15 residues. From germline, CDR1 is SGHRS and CDR2 YFSETQ. Trimming cost V 1 base and J 4 bases, with 12 bases left between them. CDR3 in DNA: TGCGCCAGCAGCTTGACTTGGGGGGAGTACAATGAGCAGTTCTTC. It encodes CASSLTWGEYNEQFF.

This chain connects TRBV6-5 to TRBJ2-7, with TRBD1 matching 9 bases. This CDR3 region has 16 residues. V gave up 2 bases and J gave up 7 bases; unmatched junction bases: 12. Germline lookup yields CDR1 MNHEY and CDR2 SVGAGI. The chain's CDR3 is CASSYGLGQGKKEQYF. CDR3 nucleotide sequence: TGTGCCAGCAGTTACGGGCTGGGACAGGGAAAGAAGGAGCAGTACTTC.

This clonotype was recorded a few times. This chain links TRBV7-2 with TRBJ2-4, with TRBD1 as a possible D gene (6 bases). This CDR3 region has 16 residues. Per the germline V gene, CDR1 is SGHTA and CDR2 is FQGNSA. V lost 5 bases and J 0 bases, leaving 14 bases between the germline ends. The CDR3 loop reads CASSQVRGGAKNIQYF. CDR3 bases: TGTGCCAGCAGCCAGGTCCGAGGGGGAGCCAAAAACATTCAGTACTTC.

The chain uses TRBV4-2 and TRBJ1-5; no clear D. Germline CDR1 is LGHNA and CDR2 is YNFKEQ. The CDR3 runs 16 residues. The V end lost 0 bases, the J end lost 5 bases, and 14 bases lay between the germline ends. Here the CDR3 reads CASSQDPAGRDQPQHF. The CDR3 nucleotides read TGTGCCAGCAGCCAAGATCCGGCGGGAAGGGATCAGCCCCAGCATTTT.

The chain couples TRBV6-1 to TRBJ1-5; no firm D call. The CDR3 covers 13 residues. Trimming took off 5 bases at V and 4 bases at J, with 9 bases between the two ends. Germline V lookup: CDR1 MNHNS, CDR2 SASEGT. The CDR3 nucleotides are TGTGCCAGCAGTAGTGTAACTAATCAGCCCCAGCATTTT. This encodes CASSSVTNQPQHF.

This clonotype occurred a few times. This rearrangement joins TRBV12-3 or TRBV12-4 to TRBJ2-7, with D hard to call. Trimming shortened V by 6 bases and J by 2 bases, and 11 bases separated the two germline ends. CDR3 size: 13 residues. Here the CDR3 DNA reads TGTGCCAGCAGGCCGACGGTAGCCTACGAGCAGTACTTC. As protein: CASRPTVAYEQYF.

This clonotype was picked up a small number of times. The chain combines TRBV24-1 with TRBJ2-1, with D hard to call. Germline CDR1 and CDR2: KGHDR and SFDVKD. V dropped 3 bases and J dropped 6 bases, with 2 bases sitting between them. The CDR3 loop spans 11 amino acids. CDR3 protein: CATSDVNEQFF. CDR3 sequence (DNA): TGTGCCACCAGTGATGTCAATGAGCAGTTCTTC.

The chain joins TRBV7-6 to TRBJ2-6; D is perhaps TRBD2 (6 bases). CDR1 SGHVS and CDR2 FNYEAQ come from the germline V gene. This CDR3 contains 17 residues. V lost 8 bases and J 0 bases, leaving 17 bases between the germline ends. The CDR3 bases are TGTGCCAGCTCGGGACTCCTAGGCCACTCTGGGGCCAACGTCCTGACTTTC. This translates into CASSGLLGHSGANVLTF.

This clonotype was counted between two and nine times. This chain links TRBV2 with TRBJ2-5; 7 nucleotides align to TRBD2. The V gene end was trimmed by 2 bases and the J gene end by 5 bases; junction bases not matched to a gene: 11. CDR1 and CDR2 (germline): SNHLY, FYNNEI. This CDR3 has 16 residues. CDR3 DNA sequence: TGTGCCAGCAGTGAATTCGTGGGAGGGGCAGGGGAGACCCAGTACTTC. Encoded protein: CASSEFVGGAGETQYF. Looking up the rest from reference TRBV2 and TRBJ2-5 gives the full variable domain: EPEVTQTPSHQVTQMGQEVILRCVPISNHLYFYWYRQILGQKVEFLVSFYNNEISEKSEIFDDQFSVERPDGSNFTLKIRSTKLEDSAMYFCASSEFVGGAGETQYFGPGTRLLVL.

The chain recombines TRBV12-3 or TRBV12-4 with TRBJ1-5, with TRBD1 as a possible D gene (5 bases). This CDR3 spans 17 amino acids. V lost 4 bases and J 0 bases, leaving 16 bases between the germline ends. For the CDR3, the DNA is TGTGCCAGCAGTTCCAGGGAGGGTAGTCCTAGCAATCAGCCCCAGCATTTT. It translates to CASSSREGSPSNQPQHF.

The gene calls are TRBV27 and TRBJ2-1; the match to TRBD2 covers 11 bases. V was pared by 8 bases and J by 7 bases, with 10 bases of the junction left unmatched. The CDR3 spans 15 residues. Looked up from germline, CDR1 is MNHEY and CDR2 is SMNVEV (reference sequence). The CDR3 DNA reads as TGTGCCAGCTGCCTCGGGACTAGCGGCAGGAATGAGCAGTTCTTC. Protein: CASCLGTSGRNEQFF.

The V and J genes are TRBV7-6 and TRBJ2-2; D not resolved. This CDR3 has 14 amino acids. Germline CDR1 is SGHVS and CDR2 is FNYEAQ. Between the trimmed V and J ends, which lost 5 bases and 3 bases, there was a span of 10 bases. Here the CDR3 reads CASSPRRDTGELFF. In DNA, the CDR3 is TGTGCCAGCAGCCCCCGTAGGGACACCGGGGAGCTGTTTTTT.

The chain employs TRBV29-1 and TRBJ2-1; D is undetermined. The CDR3 is 10 residues long. Looked up from germline, CDR1 is SQVTM and CDR2 is ANQGSEA. The CDR3 loop is CSVNSIEQFF. As DNA, the CDR3 is TGCAGTGTGAACAGTATCGAGCAGTTCTTC.

The rearrangement links TRBV7-9 to TRBJ2-1; 11 nucleotides match TRBD2. Germline assignment: CDR1 SEHNR and CDR2 FQNEAQ (reference sequence). The trim removed 5 bases at V and 8 bases at J, leaving 8 bases unmatched. The CDR3 is 15 amino acids. The CDR3 coding sequence is TGTGCCAGCAGCCTTAGACTAGCGGGGAGACATGAGCAGTTCTTC. It translates to CASSLRLAGRHEQFF. Together with reference TRBV7-9 and TRBJ2-1, the CDR3 gives the full variable domain: DTGVSQNPRHKITKRGQNVTFRCDPISEHNRLYWYRQTLGQGPEFLTYFQNEAQLEKSRLLSDRFSAERPKGSFSTLEIQRTEQGDSAMYLCASSLRLAGRHEQFFGPGTRLTVL.

This clonotype was seen more than once but under ten times. V usage is TRBV7-8 and J usage is TRBJ2-1; TRBD2 matches at 8 bases. This CDR3 is built from 17 residues. Unmatched junction bases numbered 8, after V lost 1 base and J lost 3 bases. Germline V gene data show CDR1 as SGHVS and CDR2 as FQNEAQ. The CDR3 sequence is CASSLVTAGEFYNEQFF. CDR3 DNA sequence: TGTGCCAGCAGCTTAGTGACAGCGGGAGAGTTCTACAATGAGCAGTTCTTC.

The sample holds a few counts of this clonotype. This rearrangement joins TRBV12-3 or TRBV12-4 to TRBJ2-7; 7 bases match TRBD1. V gave up 7 bases and J gave up 4 bases; unmatched junction bases: 13. The CDR3 contains 15 residues. CDR3 coding DNA: TGTGCCAGCACCTACTCCGGGACAGCCAATTACGAGCAGTACTTC. This sequence encodes CASTYSGTANYEQYF.

The chain carries TRBV5-1 and TRBJ2-7, with 9 bases matching TRBD1. This CDR3 comprises 19 residues. Germline V gene lookup returns CDR1 SGHRS and CDR2 YFSETQ. V shed 5 bases and J 12 bases; nucleotides not matched to a gene: 30. CDR3 protein: CASRLSFQLYRDREHFLYF. CDR3 DNA: TGCGCCAGCAGACTCTCCTTCCAACTTTACCGGGACAGGGAGCACTTTTTGTACTTC.

This clonotype was recorded only once. A much larger clone sits a single nucleotide away, making a read error possible. The chain links TRBV6-1 to TRBJ2-1; TRBD2 matches at 9 bases. Looked up from germline, CDR1 is MNHNS and CDR2 is SASEGT. The CDR3 length is 13 residues. The chain's CDR3 is CASIGSGRGQQSF. In DNA form, the CDR3 reads TGTGCCAGCATTGGTAGCGGGAGAGGGCAGCAGTCCTTC.